The present T cell receptor beta chain was sequenced within a study of neoadjuvant anti-PD-1 for oral cavity cancer. The sample's time point: after neoadjuvant nivolumab, at surgical resection. Patients were newly diagnosed with stage II-IVA oral cavity squamous cell carcinoma without prior systemic or radiation treatment. The V end was cut by 3 bases, the J end by 3 bases, with 11 bases between. The CDR3 covers 15 residues. The germline gives CDR1 LNHDA, CDR2 SQIVND (reference sequence). Produced via immunoSEQ multiplex PCR; TCRdb's table is partial and in-frame only. The sample comprises about 39,000 clones, 77% of which are singletons, and 4.8% rests with the top ten.

This specimen was PBMCs, taken after nivolumab (anti-PD-1) treatment. The sequence was collected from a person aged 35-80 years with oral cavity squamous cell carcinoma. This chain links TRBV19 with TRBJ1-4, with D hard to call. The CDR3, as DNA: TGTGCCAGTAGTATTGCTACCAGCGCTAATGAAAAACTGTTTTTT. Translated: CASSIATSANEKLFF. The variable domain in full, completed from reference TRBV19 and TRBJ1-4, reads DGGITQSPKYLFRKEGQNVTLSCEQNLNHDAMYWYRQDPGQGLRLIYYSQIVNDFQKGDIAEGYSVSREKKESFPLTVTSAQKNPTAFYLCASSIATSANEKLFFGSGTQLSVL.